This section outlines one TCR beta chain sequence together with its context. The entry originates in a study of OX40 agonist ivuxolimab in advanced cancers. Study as a whole: Patients received the agonistic anti-OX40 (CD134) antibody ivuxolimab. Previous treatment with anti-PD-1, anti-PD-L1 or anti-CTLA-4 therapy was allowed; approximately 40% had received some.

Individuals having autoimmune disease history or systemic immunosuppression were not enrolled. Blood was sampled at baseline, cycle 4 day 1, and cycle 7 day 1. Profiling relied on immunoSEQ multiplex PCR, and the TCRdb table lists in-frame clones only, not all of them. The sample gives 60,000 to 85,000 clones, 92% of which show up once; approximately 8% is in the top ten. V shed 3 bases, J shed 5 bases, and the junction held 7 bases outside the gene matches. In germline, CDR1 is LGHNA, CDR2 YNFKEQ. The CDR3 length is 16 residues. The chain recombines TRBV4-2 with TRBJ2-3, with 11 bases aligning to TRBD2. The specimen comprised CD4+ or CD8+ T cells sorted from blood, sampled in a trial of the OX40 agonist ivuxolimab. The receptor's source is an adult with an advanced solid tumor such as melanoma, head and neck, liver or kidney cancer. CDR3 coding DNA: TGTGCCAGCAGCCACCCTCTAGCGGGGGGTCTAGATACGCAGTATTTT. Protein: CASSHPLAGGLDTQYF.